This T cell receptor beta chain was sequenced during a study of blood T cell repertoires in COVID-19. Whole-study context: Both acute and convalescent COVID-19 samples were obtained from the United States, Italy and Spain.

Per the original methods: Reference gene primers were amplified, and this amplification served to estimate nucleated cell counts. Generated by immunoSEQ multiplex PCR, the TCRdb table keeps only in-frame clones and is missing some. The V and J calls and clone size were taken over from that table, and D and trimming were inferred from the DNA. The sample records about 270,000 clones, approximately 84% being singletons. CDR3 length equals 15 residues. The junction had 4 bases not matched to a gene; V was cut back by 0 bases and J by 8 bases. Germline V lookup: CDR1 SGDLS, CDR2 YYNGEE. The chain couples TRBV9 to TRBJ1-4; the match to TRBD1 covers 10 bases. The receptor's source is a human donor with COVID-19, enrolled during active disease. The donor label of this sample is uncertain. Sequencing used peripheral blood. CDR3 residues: CASSVGGTGEEKLFF. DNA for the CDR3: TGTGCCAGCAGCGTAGGCGGGACAGGGGAGGAAAAACTGTTTTTT.